Sequencing of this TCR beta chain was carried out in a study of long-term antiretroviral therapy in people with HIV. Study at large: There is a gap of about a decade between the earliest samples and the later 2015 immediate-ART recommendation.

All donors provided no fewer than one pre-ART and no fewer than two post-ART PBMC samples. Running of the v3.0 immunoSEQ assay took place at survey level. Using immunoSEQ multiplex PCR, the repertoire was profiled, and TCRdb retains in-frame clones only, with some absent. The data contain roughly 20,000 clones, 75% to 85% of them singletons. General study results and limits: Transplant-donor-level diversity was not reached after ART, though diversity increased.

Germline CDR1 is SQVTM and CDR2 is ANQGSEA. The CDR3 is 14 residues long. The V end was cut by 2 bases, the J end by 4 bases, with 15 bases between. To note about this clone: Its antigen remains unidentified.

Sequenced material: unsorted PBMCs, taken 0.2 years after starting antiretroviral therapy. The chain links TRBV29-1 to TRBJ2-7; tentatively, D is TRBD2 (6 bases). This clonotype originated in a woman aged 40 to 50 with HIV. The CDR3, as DNA: TGCAGCGTTGAACTCGCTAGCGAGGGATACGAGCAGTACTTC. Its translation is CSVELASEGYEQYF.